This T cell receptor beta chain was sequenced during a study of T-cell reconstitution after alpha-beta-depleted transplantation in children. Study outcomes and limitations: Reportedly, alpha-beta T cells present about two months post-transplant originated from several hundred expanded clones of graft origin. T-cell counts and diversity at one year post-transplant came mainly from newly produced T cells.

Regarding this clonotype: The target antigen is unknown.

CDR1 and CDR2 (germline): SGHRS, YFSETQ. V lost 0 bases, J lost 7 bases, and 8 bases stayed unmatched. The CDR3 sequence is 15 residues long. Preparation of the TCRbeta library used unique molecular identifiers. Each CDR3 protein gets one entry after TCRdb re-called the PCR reads with MiXCR. The sample shows approximately 650,000 distinct CDR3 sequences, around 12% of them seen only once. This clonotype originated in a girl aged 2-10 years with congenital amegakaryocytic thrombocytopenia, due to receive a stem cell transplant. The sequencing used PBMCs, collected before TCRalphabeta/CD19-depleted stem cell transplant. The chain combines TRBV5-1 with TRBJ1-2, with 8 bases fitting TRBD1. CDR3 nucleotide sequence: TGCGCCAGCAGCTTGGCGACAGGGGTCTCGGTTGGCTACACCTTC. This codes for CASSLATGVSVGYTF.